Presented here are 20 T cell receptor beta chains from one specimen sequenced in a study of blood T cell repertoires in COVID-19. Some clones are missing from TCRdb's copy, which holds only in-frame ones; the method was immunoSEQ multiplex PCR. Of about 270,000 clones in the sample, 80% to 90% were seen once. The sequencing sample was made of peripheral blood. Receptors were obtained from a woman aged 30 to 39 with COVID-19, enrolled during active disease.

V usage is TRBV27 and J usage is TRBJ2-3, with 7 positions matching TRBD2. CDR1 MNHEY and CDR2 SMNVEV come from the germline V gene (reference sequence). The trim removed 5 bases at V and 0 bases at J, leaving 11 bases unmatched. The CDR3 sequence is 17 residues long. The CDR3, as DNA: TGTGCCAGCAGTCCATTTCCCCCCGGGAGGAGCACAGATACGCAGTATTTT. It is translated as CASSPFPPGRSTDTQYF.

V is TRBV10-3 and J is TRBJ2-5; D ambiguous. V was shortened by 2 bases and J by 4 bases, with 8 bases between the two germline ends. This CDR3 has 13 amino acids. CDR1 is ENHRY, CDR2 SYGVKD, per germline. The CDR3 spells CAISEAALETQYF. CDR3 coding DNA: TGTGCCATCAGTGAGGCGGCTTTAGAGACCCAGTACTTC.

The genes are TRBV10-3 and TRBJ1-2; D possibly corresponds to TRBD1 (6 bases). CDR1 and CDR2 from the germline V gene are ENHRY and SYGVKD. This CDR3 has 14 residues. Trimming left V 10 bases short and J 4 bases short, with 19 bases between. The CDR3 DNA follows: TGTGCCACATATGGGGGGGCCGAACTCTATGGCTACACCTTC. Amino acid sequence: CATYGGAELYGYTF.

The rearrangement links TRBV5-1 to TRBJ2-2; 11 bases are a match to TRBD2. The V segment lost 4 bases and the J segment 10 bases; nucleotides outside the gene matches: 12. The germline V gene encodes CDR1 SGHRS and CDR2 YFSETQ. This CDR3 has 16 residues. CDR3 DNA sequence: TGCGCCAGCAGCCTTACATCTAGCGGGGGGACGACGGAGCTGTTTTTT. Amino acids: CASSLTSSGGTTELFF.

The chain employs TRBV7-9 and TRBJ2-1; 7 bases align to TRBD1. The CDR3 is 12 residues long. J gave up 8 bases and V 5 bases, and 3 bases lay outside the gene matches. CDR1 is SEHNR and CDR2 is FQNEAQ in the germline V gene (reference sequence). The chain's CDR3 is CASSLQGYEQFF. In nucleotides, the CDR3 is TGTGCCAGCAGCCTACAGGGGTATGAGCAGTTCTTC. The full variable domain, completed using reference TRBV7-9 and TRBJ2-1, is DTGVSQNPRHKITKRGQNVTFRCDPISEHNRLYWYRQTLGQGPEFLTYFQNEAQLEKSRLLSDRFSAERPKGSFSTLEIQRTEQGDSAMYLCASSLQGYEQFFGPGTRLTVL.

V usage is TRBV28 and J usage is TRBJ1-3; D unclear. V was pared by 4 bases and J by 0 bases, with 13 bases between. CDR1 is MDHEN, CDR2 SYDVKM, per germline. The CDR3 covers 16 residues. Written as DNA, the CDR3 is TGTGCCAGCAGTTCGGGGAGGACGATCTCTGGAAACACCATATATTTT. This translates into CASSSGRTISGNTIYF.

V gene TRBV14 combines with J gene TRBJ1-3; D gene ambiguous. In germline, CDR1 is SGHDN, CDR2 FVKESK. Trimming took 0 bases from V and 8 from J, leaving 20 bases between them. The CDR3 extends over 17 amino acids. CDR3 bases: TGTGCCAGCAGCCAAGAATCTCACGGACTGGGGAAGGACACCATATATTTT. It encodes CASSQESHGLGKDTIYF.

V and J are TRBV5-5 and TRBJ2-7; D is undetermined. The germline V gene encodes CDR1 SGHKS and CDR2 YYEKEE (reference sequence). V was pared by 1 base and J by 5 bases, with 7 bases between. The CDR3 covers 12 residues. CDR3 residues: CASSLYRDEQYF. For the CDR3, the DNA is TGTGCCAGCAGCTTGTATAGAGACGAGCAGTACTTC.

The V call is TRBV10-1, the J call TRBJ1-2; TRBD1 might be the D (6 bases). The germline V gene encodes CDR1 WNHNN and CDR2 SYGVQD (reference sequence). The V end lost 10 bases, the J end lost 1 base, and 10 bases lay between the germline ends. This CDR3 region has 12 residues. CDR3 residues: CAMRTVNYGYTF. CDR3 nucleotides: TGCGCCATGAGGACAGTTAACTATGGCTACACCTTC.

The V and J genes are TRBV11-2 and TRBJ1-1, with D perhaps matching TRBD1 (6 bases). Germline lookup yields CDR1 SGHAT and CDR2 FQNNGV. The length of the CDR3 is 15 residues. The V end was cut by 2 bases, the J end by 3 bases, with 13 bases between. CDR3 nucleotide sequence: TGTGCCAGCAGCTTAAGGGGGAAGGGGGACACTGAAGCTTTCTTT. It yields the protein CASSLRGKGDTEAFF.

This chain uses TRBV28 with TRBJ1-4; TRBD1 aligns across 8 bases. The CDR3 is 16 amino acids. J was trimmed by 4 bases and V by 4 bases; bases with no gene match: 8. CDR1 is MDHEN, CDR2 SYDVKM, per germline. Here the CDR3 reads CASSSPGTGSNEKLFF. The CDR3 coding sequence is TGTGCCAGCAGTTCTCCCGGGACAGGTAGTAATGAAAAACTGTTTTTT.

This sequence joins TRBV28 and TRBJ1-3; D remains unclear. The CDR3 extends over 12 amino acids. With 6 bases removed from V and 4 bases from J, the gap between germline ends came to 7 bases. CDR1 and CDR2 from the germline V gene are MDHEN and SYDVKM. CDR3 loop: CASSTTGNTIYF. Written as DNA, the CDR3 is TGTGCCAGCAGCACGACAGGAAACACCATATATTTT.

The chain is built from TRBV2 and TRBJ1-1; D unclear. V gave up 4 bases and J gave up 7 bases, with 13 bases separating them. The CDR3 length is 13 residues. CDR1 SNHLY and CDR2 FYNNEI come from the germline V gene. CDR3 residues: CASSVSVEGEAFF. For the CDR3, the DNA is TGTGCCAGCAGTGTTTCGGTAGAGGGTGAAGCTTTCTTT.

The CDR3 coding sequence is TGTGCCAGCAGCCAAGTCACAGGGACAGGGTCATACAGTGGCTACACCTTC. Protein sequence: CASSQVTGTGSYSGYTF. The chain couples TRBV4-2 to TRBJ1-2; 9 bases match TRBD1. The CDR3 is made up of 17 amino acids. The ends lost 1 base at V and 7 bases at J; junction bases unmatched: 13. Germline V gene sequence: CDR1 LGHNA, CDR2 YNFKEQ.

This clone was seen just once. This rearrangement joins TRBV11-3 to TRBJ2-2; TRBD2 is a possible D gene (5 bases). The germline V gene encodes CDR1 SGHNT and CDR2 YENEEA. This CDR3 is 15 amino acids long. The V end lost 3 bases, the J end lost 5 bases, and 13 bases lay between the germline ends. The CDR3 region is CASSFSRTGTGELFF. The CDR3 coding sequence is TGTGCCAGCAGCTTTTCAAGGACGGGAACCGGGGAGCTGTTTTTT. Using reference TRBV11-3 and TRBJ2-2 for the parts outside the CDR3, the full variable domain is EAGVVQSPRYKIIEKKQPVAFWCNPISGHNTLYWYLQNLGQGPELLIRYENEEAVDDSQLPKDRFSAERLKGVDSTLKIQPAELGDSAVYLCASSFSRTGTGELFFGEGSRLTVL.

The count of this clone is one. CDR3 region: CASSVSGHNEQFF. DNA for the CDR3: TGTGCCAGCAGCGTTAGCGGCCACAATGAGCAGTTCTTC. This chain connects TRBV7-9 to TRBJ2-1; tentative D call: TRBD2 (6 bases). The V and J ends lost 5 bases and 5 bases respectively, with 10 bases between them. The CDR3 extends over 13 amino acids. Germline values: CDR1 SEHNR, CDR2 FQNEAQ (reference sequence).

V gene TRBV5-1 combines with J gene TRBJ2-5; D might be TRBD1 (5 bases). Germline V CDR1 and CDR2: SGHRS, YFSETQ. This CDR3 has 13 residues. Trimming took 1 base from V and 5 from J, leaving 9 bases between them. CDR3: CASSLYSGETQYF. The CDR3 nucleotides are TGCGCCAGCAGCTTGTATTCAGGGGAGACCCAGTACTTC. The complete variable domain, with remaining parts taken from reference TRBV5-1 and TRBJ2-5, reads KAGVTQTPRYLIKTRGQQVTLSCSPISGHRSVSWYQQTPGQGLQFLFEYFSETQRNKGNFPGRFSGRQFSNSRSEMNVSTLELGDSALYLCASSLYSGETQYFGPGTRLLVL.

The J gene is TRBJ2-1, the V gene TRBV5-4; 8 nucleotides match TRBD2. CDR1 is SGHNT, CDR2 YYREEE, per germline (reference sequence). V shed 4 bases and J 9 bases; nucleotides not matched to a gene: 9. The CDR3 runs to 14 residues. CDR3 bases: TGTGCCAGCAGCCCCGGGGGGGCTGTTGGTGAGCAGTTCTTC. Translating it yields CASSPGGAVGEQFF.

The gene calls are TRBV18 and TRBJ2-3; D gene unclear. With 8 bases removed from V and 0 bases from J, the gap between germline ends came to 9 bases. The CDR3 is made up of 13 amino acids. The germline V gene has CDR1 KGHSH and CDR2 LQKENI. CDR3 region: CASTSGSTDTQYF. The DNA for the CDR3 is TGTGCCAGCACCTCGGGTAGCACAGATACGCAGTATTTT.

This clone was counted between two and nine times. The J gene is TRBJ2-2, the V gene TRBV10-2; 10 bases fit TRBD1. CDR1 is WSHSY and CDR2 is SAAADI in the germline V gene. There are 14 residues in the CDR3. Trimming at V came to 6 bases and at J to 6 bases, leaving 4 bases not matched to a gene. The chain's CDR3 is CASRLDRGAGELFF. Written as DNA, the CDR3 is TGCGCCAGCAGACTGGACAGGGGGGCCGGGGAGCTGTTTTTT.